The 20 T cell receptor beta chains listed next were all sequenced from one sample in a study of tumor-infiltrating lymphocytes in primary liver carcinoma. The roughly 17-31 mg bulk tissue piece was not sorted before simultaneous RNA and DNA extraction. TCR beta cDNA was prepared out of roughly 0.45 ug total RNA by means of a constant-region primer. Nested multiplex PCR, run for three rounds with slightly modified ARM-PCR, yielded TCR beta libraries. TRBV1-TRBV30 forward primers paired with a C-beta reverse primer were used in the first two PCR rounds, which ran approximately 10 cycles each. TCRdb used MiXCR to reprocess the multiplex PCR reads, holding one entry per CDR3 protein. The table lists 100,000 to 150,000 distinct CDR3 sequences, 64% of them singletons, with 7.5% to 8.5% in the top ten. Material for sequencing was liver tumor tissue from sampling region 3. The subset denotes: tumor region T3, left-lateral pole. The receptors here all came from a woman between 55 and 75 years old with primary liver carcinoma and hepatitis B virus infection.

The rearrangement links TRBV6-6 to TRBJ2-2; tentatively, D is TRBD2 (5 bases). Deletions cut 0 bases from V and 7 bases from J, with 12 bases between. In germline, CDR1 is MNHNY, CDR2 SVGAGI (reference sequence). The CDR3 is 15 amino acids. The CDR3 region is CASSYSGVVVGELFF. CDR3 sequence (DNA): TGTGCCAGCAGTTACTCCGGGGTCGTAGTCGGGGAGCTGTTTTTT.

As to this clonotype: This CDR3 is missing its conserved last phenylalanine or tryptophan, likely due to a read error. The DNA is left out, because the CDR3 cannot be placed on it with certainty; the CDR3 is given as TCRdb lists it. The V and J genes are TRBV11-2 and TRBJ2-1; TRBD1 is the table's D call and was not checked against the DNA. The CDR3 contains 16 residues when both ends are counted. Germline assignment: CDR1 SGHAT and CDR2 FQNNGV. The CDR3 here is CASSLDLTGGGDEQFI.

In regard to this clonotype: One end of the junction does not line up with germline, which may come from a read error. The chain joins TRBV7-2 to TRBJ2-2; maybe TRBD1 (7 bases). This CDR3 is 16 amino acids long. Germline CDR1 SGHTA, CDR2 FQGNSA. In DNA form, the CDR3 reads TGTGCCGGCAGCCGGAGGGGGCCAGTTGACACCGGGGAGCTGTTTTTT. This codes for CAGSRRGPVDTGELFF.

V and J are TRBV4-2 and TRBJ2-1; 7 bases agree with TRBD2. This CDR3 is 16 amino acids long. CDR1 and CDR2 from the germline V gene are LGHNA and YNFKEQ. Germline trimming cut 3 bases from V and 9 bases from J; bases unmatched to any gene: 14. The CDR3 sequence: CASSQPGLTWGGEQFF. The CDR3 bases are TGTGCCAGCAGCCAGCCGGGACTAACGTGGGGTGGTGAGCAGTTCTTC.

A remark on this clonotype: In this CDR3 the conserved last residue, phenylalanine or tryptophan, is missing, so a read error is likely. The chain joins TRBV12-3 or TRBV12-4 to TRBJ1-5; 7 bases are shared with TRBD1. With V trimmed by 8 bases and J by 4 bases, 11 bases remained unmatched. The CDR3 consists of 15 residues. The CDR3 bases are TGTGCCAGCTCTATGATAGGGGGCCGTAATCAGCCCCAGCATCTT. It is translated as CASSMIGGRNQPQHL.

This clonotype was seen a few times. The J gene is TRBJ2-5, the V gene TRBV5-6; a weak D match, TRBD1 (6 bases). CDR1 is SGHDT and CDR2 is YYEEEE in the germline V gene. The CDR3 has 13 amino acids. V gave up 5 bases and J gave up 2 bases, with 10 bases separating them. The CDR3 sequence is CASRVQGQETQYF. The CDR3 region has the DNA TGTGCCAGCAGAGTACAGGGTCAAGAGACCCAGTACTTC.

A note on this clonotype: One base away lies a much larger clone, so this may be a sequencing read error. The chain has TRBV10-1 and TRBJ2-2; tentative D call: TRBD2 (5 bases). CDR3 length: 14 amino acids. Germline CDR1 WNHNN, CDR2 SYGVQD (reference sequence). CDR3: CASRMDPNTGEPFF. CDR3 coding DNA: TGCGCCAGCAGAATGGATCCTAACACCGGGGAGCCGTTTTTT.

To note about this clonotype: The conserved closing phenylalanine or tryptophan is absent in this CDR3, likely reflecting a read error. This CDR3 reads CASSPLSGTGELFL. The CDR3, as DNA: TGCGCCAGCAGCCCCTTAAGCGGCACCGGGGAGCTGTTTCTT. This chain connects TRBV11-3 to TRBJ2-2; a weak D match, TRBD2 (5 bases). The CDR3 is made up of 14 amino acids. Germline V CDR1 and CDR2: SGHNT, YENEEA.

Only a few counts were recorded for this clonotype. A single base separates this from a much larger clone, so it may be a read error. The gene calls are TRBV6-5 and TRBJ1-1; D gene ambiguous. The CDR3 runs to 15 residues. The germline V gene has CDR1 MNHEY and CDR2 SVGAGI. DNA for the CDR3: TGTGCCAACAGTTACGGGTCACTTCTGAACACTGAAGCTTTCTTT. Translating gives CANSYGSLLNTEAFF.

Concerning this clonotype: This may stem from a read error, because a much larger clone lies one nucleotide away. The V and J genes are TRBV28 and TRBJ2-1, with 9 positions matching TRBD2. Germline V CDR1 and CDR2: MDHEN, SYDVKM. J lost 7 bases, V lost 5 bases, and 12 bases had no gene match. The CDR3 runs 16 residues. CDR3 in DNA: TGTGCCAGCAGTCAAGTGAGTAGCGGGAGCGGGAATGAGCAGTTCTTC. It translates to CASSQVSSGSGNEQFF.

This clonotype was picked up many times. The chain joins TRBV28 to TRBJ2-5, with D unclear. The CDR3 is made up of 12 amino acids. V was pared by 4 bases and J by 7 bases, with 10 bases between. Per germline, CDR1 MDHEN and CDR2 SYDVKM. The CDR3 bases are TGTGCCAGCAGTTGGAACAGAGGGACCCAGTACTTC. The encoded protein is CASSWNRGTQYF.

With regard to this clonotype: An end of the junction differs from the germline gene, which may be a read error. The CDR3 here is CASSFHGGNTIYF. The CDR3 DNA follows: TGTGCCAGCAGCTTCCACGGCGGAAACACTATATATTTT. The chain couples TRBV11-2 to TRBJ1-3; D call uncertain. CDR1 SGHAT and CDR2 FQNNGV come from the germline V gene. CDR3 length equals 13 residues.

The V and J genes are TRBV28 and TRBJ2-7; D is possibly TRBD1 or TRBD2 (5 bases each). Trimming shortened V by 6 bases and J by 5 bases, and 20 bases separated the two germline ends. The CDR3 runs 15 residues. Looked up from germline, CDR1 is MDHEN and CDR2 is SYDVKM. The CDR3 protein is CASRSTRVPGNEQYF. CDR3 nucleotide sequence: TGTGCCAGCAGGTCCACCAGGGTCCCGGGGAACGAGCAGTACTTC.

With respect to this clonotype: Since a much larger clone is just one base distant, this may be a read error. This chain joins TRBV4-1 and TRBJ1-5; D gene ambiguous. This CDR3 region has 15 residues. CDR1 MGHRA and CDR2 YSYEKL come from the germline V gene. The chain's CDR3 is CARSQESGGNQPQHF. In nucleotides, the CDR3 is TGCGCCAGGAGCCAAGAGAGCGGTGGCAATCAGCCCCAGCATTTT.

A word on this clonotype: The conserved final phenylalanine or tryptophan is absent from the CDR3, which likely points to a read error. This chain links TRBV11-2 with TRBJ2-7; tentatively, D is TRBD2 (6 bases). CDR1 and CDR2 from the germline V gene are SGHAT and FQNNGV. CDR3 length equals 14 residues. The CDR3 protein is CGSSPPGGSYEQYL. CDR3 bases: TGTGGCAGCAGCCCTCCCGGGGGTTCCTACGAGCAGTACCTC.

Concerning this clonotype itself: A junction boundary mismatches the germline segment, possibly from a read error. This chain joins TRBV6-5 and TRBJ1-1; D perhaps matches TRBD1 (6 bases). The length of the CDR3 is 14 residues. The germline V gene encodes CDR1 MNHEY and CDR2 SVGAGI. CDR3 in DNA: TGTGTCAGCAGTGACCCAGGGGTGAACACTGGAGCTTTCTTT. It is translated as CVSSDPGVNTGAFF.

Worth noting for this clonotype: The junction differs from germline at one of its ends, possibly a read error. This chain connects TRBV5-4 to TRBJ2-1, with a possible D match to TRBD2 (5 bases). Germline CDR1 and CDR2: SGHNT and YYREEE (reference sequence). The CDR3 is 14 amino acids. Here the CDR3 DNA reads TGTGCCAGCAGCTTGGTACTAGTCCACAATGAACAGTTCTTC. Translating gives CASSLVLVHNEQFF.

Note on this clonotype: A much larger clonotype is one base distant, so this may be a read error. V gene TRBV7-8 combines with J gene TRBJ1-5, with D unresolved. V gave up 7 bases and J gave up 5 bases, with 24 bases separating them. The CDR3 has 17 residues. Germline CDR1 is SGHVS and CDR2 is FQNEAQ. The CDR3 sequence is CASTKTSKTPWDQPQHF. CDR3 sequence (DNA): TGTGCCAGCACCAAAACGTCCAAAACTCCGTGGGATCAGCCCCAGCATTTT.

This clonotype was counted at least ten times. V gene TRBV11-2 combines with J gene TRBJ2-6, with D perhaps matching TRBD1 or TRBD2 (5 bases each). The V end was cut by 2 bases, the J end by 3 bases, with 17 bases between. Germline assignment: CDR1 SGHAT and CDR2 FQNNGV. The CDR3 spans 18 residues. CDR3 sequence: CASSLPPGGGVGANVLTF. CDR3 bases: TGTGCCAGCAGCTTACCTCCCGGTGGGGGAGTTGGGGCCAACGTCCTGACTTTC.

Comments on this clonotype: Because the CDR3 is missing its conserved closing phenylalanine or tryptophan, this is likely a read error. V usage is TRBV29-1 and J usage is TRBJ2-1; D might be TRBD2 (7 bases). The CDR3 length is 12 residues. Trimming shortened V by 5 bases and J by 6 bases, and 11 bases separated the two germline ends. The V gene's germline CDR1 is SQVTM and CDR2 ANQGSEA. CDR3 DNA sequence: TGCAGCGTTAGGGGGGGAGGCAATGAGCAGTTCTTA. It encodes CSVRGGGNEQFL.